This TCR beta chain was captured by sequencing in a study of T cell responses to AZD1222 COVID-19 vaccine. The study, taken as a whole, reports: Females made up more of the donors, who were largely white British, and clonal diversity may have come out too low. Sampled repertoires all dated from after the peak T cell response.

Trimming pared 8 bases from V and 3 bases from J, leaving 17 bases between. Germline values: CDR1 MRHNA, CDR2 SNTAGT. CDR3 length equals 15 residues. This clone was observed once. The antigen remains unidentified. Libraries were prepared by immunoSEQ multiplex PCR; TCRdb keeps only in-frame clonotypes and omits some of them. This table holds some 120,000 clones, more than 70% found once. This sequence originates from an adult in good health. V usage is TRBV6-4 and J usage is TRBJ1-5, with a possible D match to TRBD1 (6 bases). The sample consisted of peripheral blood, taken on day 0 of AZD1222 vaccination. This CDR3 reads CASGGAGWSNQPQHF. The CDR3 DNA follows: TGTGCCAGCGGGGGGGCAGGGTGGTCCAATCAGCCCCAGCATTTT.